These 5 T cell receptor beta chains originate from one sample sequenced in a study of T cell clonotyping in hematopoietic cell transplantation. The method was immunoSEQ multiplex PCR; TCRdb's version includes in-frame clones alone and lacks a portion of them. The sample includes about 12,000 clones, approximately 51% of them seen just once. Sequencing was performed on peripheral blood mononuclear cells. The receptors here all came from a man aged 50-59 years in good health. Some clones in this sample may be carry-over from other donors' samples.

The chain carries TRBV5-1 and TRBJ1-1; a possible D gene is TRBD1 (6 bases). Germline V gives CDR1 SGHRS, CDR2 YFSETQ. Trimming left V 7 bases short and J 7 bases short, with 17 bases between. The CDR3 contains 13 residues. The CDR3 coding sequence is TGCGCCAGCCGAGTCGGGGGGCGAAATGAAGCTTTCTTT. It specifies CASRVGGRNEAFF.

The chain employs TRBV19 and TRBJ2-2; D unclear. The V end was cut by 6 bases, the J end by 3 bases, with 14 bases between. Per germline, CDR1 LNHDA and CDR2 SQIVND (reference sequence). The CDR3 consists of 15 residues. The CDR3 DNA sequence: TGTGCCAGTAGAGTGGGCCAACCGGACACCGGGGAGCTGTTTTTT. It specifies CASRVGQPDTGELFF.

This clone was seen a few times. The chain carries TRBV29-1 and TRBJ1-1; no definite D call. Per the germline V gene, CDR1 is SQVTM and CDR2 is ANQGSEA. The length of the CDR3 is 13 residues. V was pared by 4 bases and J by 0 bases, with 9 bases between. This CDR3 is CSVGRELNTEAFF. The CDR3 DNA reads TGCAGCGTTGGACGCGAGCTGAACACTGAAGCTTTCTTT. Complete variable domain (other parts from reference TRBV29-1 and TRBJ1-1): SAVISQKPSRDICQRGTSLTIQCQVDSQVTMMFWYRQQPGQSLTLIATANQGSEATYESGFVIDKFPISRPNLTFSTLTVSNMSPEDSSIYLCSVGRELNTEAFFGQGTRLTVV.

The chain links TRBV4-1 to TRBJ2-2, with 12 nucleotides matching TRBD2. This CDR3 spans 17 amino acids. Trimming took 1 base from V and 8 from J; bases not matched to a gene: 8. Per germline, CDR1 MGHRA and CDR2 YSYEKL. The CDR3 coding sequence is TGCGCCAGCAGCCAAGGTCCGTGGACTAGCGGGACTGGGGAGCTGTTTTTT. It codes for CASSQGPWTSGTGELFF.

This clone was seen only a few times. The chain is built from TRBV7-3 and TRBJ1-6; TRBD1 aligns across 8 bases. The CDR3 runs to 13 residues. Unmatched junction bases numbered 2, after V lost 5 bases and J lost 8 bases. Germline V gene data show CDR1 as SGHTA and CDR2 as FQGTGA. The CDR3 spells CASSADRDSPLHF. CDR3 sequence (DNA): TGTGCCAGCAGCGCGGACAGGGATTCACCCCTCCACTTT. The full variable domain, in which reference TRBV7-3 and TRBJ1-6 provide the parts outside the CDR3, is GAGVSQTPSNKVTEKGKYVELRCDPISGHTALYWYRQSLGQGPEFLIYFQGTGAADDSGLPNDRFFAVRPEGSVSTLKIQRTERGDSAVYLCASSADRDSPLHFGNGTRLTVT.